One sample yielded the 3 T cell receptor beta chains listed below, sequenced in a study of blood T cell repertoires in COVID-19. Libraries were prepared by immunoSEQ multiplex PCR; TCRdb keeps only in-frame clonotypes and omits some of them. The sample gives approximately 110,000 clones, 75% to 85% of which show up once; 7.9% is in the top ten. The sequencing sample was made of peripheral blood. These receptors were taken from a man between 70 and 80 years old with acute or convalescent COVID-19.

Here the CDR3 DNA reads TGTGCCAGCAGCTCACCGGTGAACACTGAAGCTTTCTTT. Translating it yields CASSSPVNTEAFF. The V call is TRBV7-8, the J call TRBJ1-1; D gene uncertain. Trimming took 4 bases from V and 0 from J, leaving 6 bases between them. Germline V gives CDR1 SGHVS, CDR2 FQNEAQ. The CDR3 spans 13 residues.

The rearrangement joins TRBV7-7 to TRBJ1-2; weak D call: TRBD1 (6 bases). Trimming removed 5 bases at V and 8 bases at J, with 21 bases between. There are 15 residues in the CDR3. Germline V gives CDR1 SSHAT, CDR2 FNYEAQ (reference sequence). CDR3 bases: TGTGCCAGCAGCCCCCCGGGACACTCGACTTCGGGCTACACCTTC. Amino acid sequence: CASSPPGHSTSGYTF.

In its sample, this clone was seen a few times. The V call is TRBV5-4, the J call TRBJ1-1, with TRBD1 matching over 8 bases. The CDR3 covers 16 residues. Germline lookup yields CDR1 SGHNT and CDR2 YYREEE (reference sequence). V shed 7 bases, J shed 1 base, and the junction held 12 bases outside the gene matches. The CDR3 DNA reads as TGTGCCAGCGCCGATTGGCAAACAGGGGGGAACACTGAAGCTTTCTTT. It codes for CASADWQTGGNTEAFF.